These T cell receptor beta chains were read from a single sample in a study. TCRdb ran MiXCR on the reads and lists one entry per CDR3 protein. The sample consists of 4,100 or so distinct CDR3 sequences, roughly a tenth of them appearing once. Sequencing input: CD4+ T cells from synovial fluid. The source is a human donor with rheumatoid arthritis. The CDR3 runs from the conserved cysteine through the conserved F or W. The order of the fields is J gene, V gene, CDR3 protein.

J: TRBJ1-1; V: TRBV5-5; CDR3: CASSPGGARVEAFF
J: TRBJ2-1; V: TRBV2; CDR3: CASSVSLTNNEQFF
J: TRBJ2-3; V: TRBV7-2; CDR3: CASSPPSGRGPDTQYF
J: TRBJ2-6; V: TRBV28; CDR3: CASSGLSALSGANVLTF
J: TRBJ1-3; V: TRBV11-2; CDR3: CASSLAAGNSGNTIYF
J: TRBJ2-1; V: TRBV19; CDR3: CASSRGGSNSYNEQFF
J: TRBJ2-3; V: TRBV19; CDR3: CASSFLGEGDTQYF
J: TRBJ2-7; V: TRBV7-3; CDR3: CASSIGLDGYEQYF
J: TRBJ1-5; V: TRBV7-9; CDR3: CASSQDRSPQHF
J: TRBJ1-4; V: TRBV7-9; CDR3: CASRSGENEKLFF
J: TRBJ1-1; V: TRBV12-3/TRBV12-4; CDR3: CASRMTGNTEAFF
J: TRBJ2-3; V: TRBV19; CDR3: CASKKLAGVATDTQYF
J: TRBJ1-5; V: TRBV6-5; CDR3: CASSTEIGPQHF
J: TRBJ2-1; V: TRBV29-1; CDR3: CSAMTSGGPNEQFF
J: TRBJ1-2; V: TRBV6-2/TRBV6-3; CDR3: CASSYSYGYTF
J: TRBJ1-2; V: TRBV7-2; CDR3: CASSVSQGNYGYTF
J: TRBJ2-1; V: TRBV5-1; CDR3: CASSLRTGESYNEQFF
J: TRBJ1-3; V: TRBV4-1; CDR3: CASSQEGLYSGNTIYF
J: TRBJ2-5; V: TRBV28; CDR3: CASRPGTVGETQYF
J: TRBJ1-6; V: TRBV7-9; CDR3: CASSPNNSPLHF
J: TRBJ1-5; V: TRBV19; CDR3: CASTDRVGQPQHF
J: TRBJ2-1; V: TRBV3-1; CDR3: CASSQYSGSGNEQFF
J: TRBJ2-1; V: TRBV7-9; CDR3: CASSLSRALYNEQFF
J: TRBJ2-7; V: TRBV7-7; CDR3: CASSPEGKNYEQYF
J: TRBJ2-3; V: TRBV12-3/TRBV12-4; CDR3: CASRQASGAGTQYF
J: TRBJ1-5; V: TRBV29-1; CDR3: CSVWTGDQPQHF
J: TRBJ1-1; V: TRBV7-6; CDR3: CASSLEWDSEAFF
J: TRBJ2-3; V: TRBV12-5; CDR3: CASGLVRTELTDTQYF
J: TRBJ2-5; V: TRBV28; CDR3: CASSSPRTQYF
J: TRBJ2-1; V: TRBV5-5; CDR3: CASSWAGGRSSYNEQFF
J: TRBJ2-5; V: TRBV2; CDR3: CASSLTRDRFYF
J: TRBJ1-4; V: TRBV29-1; CDR3: CSGGKSEKLFF
J: TRBJ1-1; V: TRBV20-1; CDR3: CSASRGGDTEAFF
J: TRBJ2-1; V: TRBV19; CDR3: CASSKSGRMYNEQFF
J: TRBJ2-7; V: TRBV5-4; CDR3: CASSLTSGRAYEQYF
J: TRBJ2-2; V: TRBV7-9; CDR3: CASSSSSSGRTGELFF
J: TRBJ1-1; V: TRBV6-1; CDR3: CASSAIQSMNTEAFF
J: TRBJ2-3; V: TRBV28; CDR3: CASKTGGPTDTQYF
J: TRBJ2-3; V: TRBV20-1; CDR3: CSARRKDASGTDTQYF
J: TRBJ2-7; V: TRBV30; CDR3: CAWSAGTLTYEQYF
J: TRBJ2-5; V: TRBV20-1; CDR3: CSALTSGSRKTQYF
J: TRBJ2-6; V: TRBV5-4; CDR3: CASSLDSGANVLTF
J: TRBJ1-2; V: TRBV5-4; CDR3: CASSLQGRDGYTF
J: TRBJ1-2; V: TRBV19; CDR3: CASSTRGNYGYTF